A single sample is the source of the 27 T cell receptor beta chains below, sequenced in a study of blood T cells in healthy people across ages. A second PCR, run for about 7 to 11 cycles, used a sample-barcoded 5' primer plus a J-beta primer mix. TCRdb passed the 5' RACE reads through MiXCR, listing each CDR3 protein once. Here the sample spans 550,000 to 750,000 distinct CDR3 sequences, 20% to 25% being singletons. The sample consisted of blood. All receptors derive from a man between 65 and 79 years old in good health.

This clonotype was counted between two and nine times. This chain links TRBV6-6 with TRBJ2-3; no clear D. Germline V gene lookup returns CDR1 MNHNY and CDR2 SVGAGI (reference sequence). This CDR3 comprises 15 residues. V lost 5 bases and J 0 bases, leaving 12 bases between the germline ends. CDR3 nucleotides: TGTGCCAGCAGTCCGACAATTCCCAGCACAGATACGCAGTATTTT. Its translation: CASSPTIPSTDTQYF.

A few counts support this clonotype. The CDR3 reads CASSFWTSGRIDTQYF. In DNA form, the CDR3 reads TGTGCCAGCAGTTTTTGGACTAGCGGGAGGATCGATACGCAGTATTTT. V and J are TRBV12-3 or TRBV12-4 and TRBJ2-3, with 14 bases that match TRBD2. The CDR3 spans 16 residues. J gave up 6 bases and V 3 bases, and 5 bases lay outside the gene matches.

This clonotype was counted ten times or more. V usage is TRBV20-1 and J usage is TRBJ2-3, with 7 nucleotides matching TRBD2. The CDR3 spans 14 residues. The V segment lost 2 bases and the J segment 7 bases; nucleotides outside the gene matches: 9. CDR1 DFQATT and CDR2 SNEGSKA come from the germline V gene (reference sequence). CDR3 DNA sequence: TGCAGTGCTAGACTAGCGGAGCCCGGATATACGCAGTATTTT. Its protein is CSARLAEPGYTQYF.

This clonotype appeared a few times. The chain carries TRBV6-1 and TRBJ2-3; possible D gene TRBD2, 6 bases. The CDR3 is made up of 12 amino acids. V was trimmed by 4 bases and J by 9 bases, leaving 11 bases between them. Germline V lookup: CDR1 MNHNS, CDR2 SASEGT. Here the CDR3 reads CASSATSGTQYF. Written as DNA, the CDR3 is TGTGCCAGCAGTGCGACTAGTGGCACGCAGTATTTT.

This clonotype was seen ten or more times. This chain joins TRBV5-1 and TRBJ2-7, with 13 bases matching TRBD2. Per the germline V gene, CDR1 is SGHRS and CDR2 is YFSETQ. The J segment lost 6 bases and the V segment lost 3 bases, leaving 6 bases of the junction unmatched. The CDR3 consists of 15 residues. The chain's CDR3 is CASSSSGTSGTEQYF. CDR3 nucleotide sequence: TGCGCCAGCAGCTCATCCGGGACTAGCGGGACCGAGCAGTACTTC. The entire variable domain, with the rest obtained from reference TRBV5-1 and TRBJ2-7, is as follows: KAGVTQTPRYLIKTRGQQVTLSCSPISGHRSVSWYQQTPGQGLQFLFEYFSETQRNKGNFPGRFSGRQFSNSRSEMNVSTLELGDSALYLCASSSSGTSGTEQYFGPGTRLTVT.

The J gene is TRBJ2-3, the V gene TRBV28; possible D gene TRBD1, 5 bases. CDR1 and CDR2 (germline): MDHEN, SYDVKM. This CDR3 region has 12 residues. V was trimmed by 8 bases and J by 2 bases, leaving 8 bases between them. As DNA, the CDR3 is TGTGCCAGCGACAGTCCCACAGATACGCAGTATTTT. Encoded protein: CASDSPTDTQYF.

V and J are TRBV5-1 and TRBJ2-2; TRBD1 aligns across 10 bases. The CDR3 length is 16 residues. With 5 bases clipped from V and 5 bases from J, the junction kept 9 bases outside the gene matches. The germline CDR1 and CDR2 sequences are SGHRS and YFSETQ. CDR3 DNA sequence: TGCGCCAGCAGTTCTGGGACAGGGGAAACAACCGGGGAGCTGTTTTTT. Amino acid sequence: CASSSGTGETTGELFF.

This chain connects TRBV20-1 to TRBJ1-2, with a possible D match to TRBD1 (5 bases). V was shortened by 0 bases and J by 4 bases, with 15 bases between the two germline ends. The germline gives CDR1 DFQATT, CDR2 SNEGSKA (reference sequence). The CDR3 has 15 amino acids. The CDR3 region has the DNA TGCAGTGCTAGAGACCGGGACGGACACTTCTATGGCTACACCTTC. Translating it yields CSARDRDGHFYGYTF.

The CDR3 DNA reads as TGCGCCAGCAGCCTAGGACAGGGCGTGGGAGTTTCCTACAATGAGCAGTTCTTC. Encoded protein: CASSLGQGVGVSYNEQFF. The J gene is TRBJ2-1, the V gene TRBV4-1; 8 bases are shared with TRBD1. CDR3 length equals 18 residues. Germline V lookup: CDR1 MGHRA, CDR2 YSYEKL. V lost 4 bases and J lost 1; bases outside the gene matches: 12.

V gene TRBV4-1 combines with J gene TRBJ1-1; TRBD1 is a possible D gene (5 bases). V gave up 6 bases and J gave up 6 bases, with 11 bases separating them. The CDR3 consists of 12 residues. Germline CDR1 reads MGHRA; CDR2 reads YSYEKL. CDR3 sequence: CASSPGLPEAFF. Written as DNA, the CDR3 is TGCGCCAGCAGTCCAGGGTTGCCTGAAGCTTTCTTT.

Notes on this clonotype: The junction does not match germline at one end; this may be a read error. This chain uses TRBV20-1 with TRBJ1-2; possibly TRBD1 for D (6 bases). This CDR3 has 14 residues. Germline V lookup: CDR1 DFQATT, CDR2 SNEGSKA (reference sequence). CDR3 sequence: CSARVPGANSGYTF. The DNA of the CDR3 is TGCAGTGCTAGAGTTCCGGGGGCGAACTCTGGCTACACCTTC.

A few counts support this clonotype. The rearrangement links TRBV6-1 to TRBJ2-5; D may correspond to TRBD1 or TRBD2 (7 bases each). The end of the DNA fits TRBJ2-7 better, so the J call may be wrong. This CDR3 is built from 15 residues. Germline V gene sequence: CDR1 MNHNS, CDR2 SASEGT. CDR3 sequence (DNA): TGTGCCAGCAGTGACAGGGGAGGGGGCCCCTACGAGCAGTACTTC. Translated: CASSDRGGGPYEQYF.

The chain joins TRBV27 to TRBJ2-1; D unclear. The germline V gene has CDR1 MNHEY and CDR2 SMNVEV (reference sequence). Trimming left V 4 bases short and J 6 bases short, with 4 bases between. The CDR3 is 11 residues long. The CDR3 loop is CASSSANEQFF. The CDR3 DNA sequence: TGTGCCAGCAGTTCGGCCAATGAGCAGTTCTTC.

V and J are TRBV2 and TRBJ1-2; 8 nucleotides match TRBD1. V shed 8 bases, J shed 8 bases, and the junction held 4 bases outside the gene matches. This CDR3 spans 11 amino acids. CDR1 is SNHLY, CDR2 FYNNEI, per germline. In DNA form, the CDR3 reads TGTGCCAGCTCAGGGGGCCAAGGCTACACCTTC. This translates into CASSGGQGYTF.

The CDR3 sequence: CASGGGYGEKLFF. The CDR3 DNA follows: TGTGCCAGCGGTGGGGGGTATGGTGAAAAACTGTTTTTT. J is TRBJ1-4 and V is TRBV6-1; maybe TRBD1 (5 bases). Germline CDR1 is MNHNS and CDR2 is SASEGT. The CDR3 has 13 amino acids. V gave up 8 bases and J gave up 7 bases, with 14 bases separating them.

The chain employs TRBV12-3 or TRBV12-4 and TRBJ2-3, with TRBD2 matching 14 bases. The CDR3 contains 16 residues. Trimming took 5 bases from V and 8 from J; bases not matched to a gene: 9. The CDR3 loop is CASSPSGLAGVGTQYF. The DNA for the CDR3 is TGTGCCAGCAGTCCGTCGGGACTAGCGGGAGTTGGTACGCAGTATTTT.

The CDR3 protein is CASSPLAREGQVQYF. CDR3 sequence (DNA): TGTGCCAGCAGCCCCTTGGCGCGGGAGGGCCAAGTGCAGTACTTC. The J gene is TRBJ2-7, the V gene TRBV3-1; 9 positions agree with TRBD2. V gave up 4 bases and J gave up 9 bases; unmatched junction bases: 13. The CDR3 is 15 amino acids. The germline gives CDR1 LGHDT, CDR2 YNNKEL (reference sequence).

CDR3 bases: TGCGCCAGCAGCCGCGACAGGGGAGGAGAAGCTTTCTTT. As protein: CASSRDRGGEAFF. The chain uses TRBV5-1 and TRBJ1-1; 8 nucleotides match TRBD1. Germline CDR1 and CDR2: SGHRS and YFSETQ. After removal of 4 bases from V and 8 bases from J, the junction contained 7 bases not matched to a gene. The CDR3 totals 13 residues.

This sequence joins TRBV12-3 or TRBV12-4 and TRBJ1-3; D not resolved. The V gene lost 0 bases and the J gene lost 9 bases, with 12 bases spanning the gap. This CDR3 is built from 14 residues. This chain's CDR3 is CASSLAEVAGTIYF. The CDR3 bases are TGTGCCAGCAGTTTAGCGGAGGTAGCGGGCACCATATATTTT.

V usage is TRBV20-1 and J usage is TRBJ2-1, with TRBD2 identical over 12 bases. The CDR3 is 15 amino acids. Per the germline V gene, CDR1 is DFQATT and CDR2 is SNEGSKA (reference sequence). The ends lost 4 bases at V and 9 bases at J; junction bases unmatched: 10. The CDR3 DNA sequence: TGCAGTGCTATCCAGACTAGCGGGAGAGGGGGTGAGCAGTTCTTC. Protein: CSAIQTSGRGGEQFF.

The chain is built from TRBV5-1 and TRBJ2-1, with D tentatively TRBD1 (5 bases). The germline gives CDR1 SGHRS, CDR2 YFSETQ. With 6 bases removed from V and 6 bases from J, the gap between germline ends came to 13 bases. The CDR3 has 13 residues. The CDR3 protein is CASTLGAINEQFF. CDR3 bases: TGCGCCAGCACCCTTGGGGCCATCAATGAGCAGTTCTTC.

This clonotype turned up a few times. This CDR3 reads CASTLEMAANYGYTF. The CDR3 region has the DNA TGCGCCAGCACCCTCGAAATGGCGGCTAACTATGGCTACACCTTC. The chain uses TRBV4-1 and TRBJ1-2; D gene unclear. The CDR3 sequence is 15 residues long. Germline loops: CDR1 MGHRA, CDR2 YSYEKL. With 7 bases removed from V and 0 bases from J, the gap between germline ends came to 15 bases.

The chain employs TRBV12-3 or TRBV12-4 and TRBJ2-3; 7 nucleotides agree with TRBD2. This CDR3 has 16 amino acids. After removal of 3 bases from V and 5 bases from J, the junction contained 11 bases not matched to a gene. The chain's CDR3 is CASSFIPRGSIDTQYF. CDR3 coding DNA: TGTGCCAGCAGTTTTATTCCCCGCGGGAGTATAGATACGCAGTATTTT.

In its sample, this clonotype was seen a few times. In DNA form, the CDR3 reads TGTGCCAGCGCTACACAGGGGGCCTGGGAGACCCAGTACTTC. It is translated as CASATQGAWETQYF. V usage is TRBV25-1 and J usage is TRBJ2-7; 9 bases match TRBD1. The end of the DNA fits TRBJ2-5 better, so the J call may be wrong. The CDR3 sequence is 14 residues long. Germline V lookup: CDR1 MGHDK, CDR2 SYGVNS.

The sample holds a few counts of this clonotype. The rearrangement links TRBV5-4 to TRBJ2-3; unclear D gene. Germline CDR1 and CDR2: SGHNT and YYREEE (reference sequence). V was shortened by 5 bases and J by 0 bases, with 10 bases between the two germline ends. The CDR3 length is 14 residues. The CDR3 DNA reads as TGTGCCAGCAGTTCCTTTACCAGCACAGATACGCAGTATTTT. Its protein product is CASSSFTSTDTQYF.

This clonotype came up many times. The chain recombines TRBV29-1 with TRBJ1-2; D is undetermined. The length of the CDR3 is 13 residues. CDR1 and CDR2 from the germline V gene are SQVTM and ANQGSEA. Trimming removed 8 bases at V and 10 bases at J, with 23 bases between. The CDR3 nucleotides are TGCAGCACCCGGACGCCGCCGGACCTTTTCTACACCTTC. This translates into CSTRTPPDLFYTF.

This chain connects TRBV12-3 or TRBV12-4 to TRBJ2-6; D perhaps matches TRBD2 (6 bases). The CDR3 spans 17 residues. Trimming pared 3 bases from V and 0 bases from J, leaving 12 bases between. The CDR3 nucleotides read TGTGCCAGCAGTTTCGGGGGACTCCTCTCTGGGGCCAACGTCCTGACTTTC. It encodes CASSFGGLLSGANVLTF.